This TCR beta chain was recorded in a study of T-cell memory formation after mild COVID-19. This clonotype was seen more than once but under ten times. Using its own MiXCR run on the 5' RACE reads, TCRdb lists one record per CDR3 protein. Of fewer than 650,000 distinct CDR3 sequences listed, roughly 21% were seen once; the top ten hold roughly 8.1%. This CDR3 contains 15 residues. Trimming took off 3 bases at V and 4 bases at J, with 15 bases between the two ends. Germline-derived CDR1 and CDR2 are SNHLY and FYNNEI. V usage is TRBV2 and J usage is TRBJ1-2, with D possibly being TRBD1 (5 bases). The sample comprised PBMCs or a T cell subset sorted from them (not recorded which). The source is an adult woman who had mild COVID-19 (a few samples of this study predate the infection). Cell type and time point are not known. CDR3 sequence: CASSEAGSDGYGYTF. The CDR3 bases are TGTGCCAGCAGTGAGGCAGGGAGTGACGGCTATGGCTACACCTTC.